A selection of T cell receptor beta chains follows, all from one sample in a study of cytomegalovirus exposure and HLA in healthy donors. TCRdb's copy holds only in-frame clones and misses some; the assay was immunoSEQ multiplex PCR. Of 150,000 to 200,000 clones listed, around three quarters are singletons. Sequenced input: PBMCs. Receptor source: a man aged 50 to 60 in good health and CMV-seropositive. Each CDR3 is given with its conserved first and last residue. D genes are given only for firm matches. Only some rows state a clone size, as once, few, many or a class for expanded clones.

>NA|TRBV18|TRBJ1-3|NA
CASSLGQRSSNTIYF
TGTGCCAGCTCACTCGGACAGCGATCCTCAAACACCATATATTTT
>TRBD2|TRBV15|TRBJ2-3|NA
CATSSRLAGTDTQYF
TGTGCCACCAGCAGCCGACTAGCGGGCACAGATACGCAGTATTTT
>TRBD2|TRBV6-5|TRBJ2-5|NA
CASSQSGGELKTQYF
TGTGCCAGCAGTCAAAGCGGGGGGGAATTAAAGACCCAGTACTTC
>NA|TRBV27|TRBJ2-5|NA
CASSPLGSLQETQYF
TGTGCCAGCAGTCCCCTTGGGAGCCTCCAAGAGACCCAGTACTTC
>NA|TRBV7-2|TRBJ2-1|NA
CASRSTYSSYNEQFF
TGTGCCAGCAGATCCACTTATAGCTCCTACAATGAGCAGTTCTTC
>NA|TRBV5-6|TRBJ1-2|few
CASSLDPSGGYTF
TGTGCCAGCAGCTTGGACCCTTCGGGTGGCTACACCTTC
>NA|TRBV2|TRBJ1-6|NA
CASSEAGGKNSPLHF
TGTGCCAGCAGTGAAGCCGGAGGAAAGAATTCACCCCTCCACTTT
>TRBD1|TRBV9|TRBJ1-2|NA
CASSTGDSLRGYTF
TGTGCCAGCAGCACCGGGGACAGTCTCCGGGGCTACACCTTC
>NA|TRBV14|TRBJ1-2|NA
CASSQEWQGPGYTF
TGTGCCAGCAGCCAAGAATGGCAGGGTCCTGGCTACACCTTC
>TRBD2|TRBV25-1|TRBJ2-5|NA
CASSSWERGGAQETQYF
TGTGCCAGCAGCTCCTGGGAGCGGGGGGGTGCCCAAGAGACCCAGTACTTC
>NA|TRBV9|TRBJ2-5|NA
CASSVAPPEGQETQYF
TGTGCCAGCAGCGTAGCGCCACCGGAGGGGCAAGAGACCCAGTACTTC
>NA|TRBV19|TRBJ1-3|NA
CASSIKGPGTDGNTIYF
TGTGCCAGTAGTATAAAGGGGCCGGGGACTGATGGAAACACCATATATTTT
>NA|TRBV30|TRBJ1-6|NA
CAWSVSNSPLHF
TGTGCCTGGAGTGTTAGTAATTCACCCCTCCACTTT
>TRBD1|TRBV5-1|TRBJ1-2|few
CASGPDRASYGYTF
TGCGCCAGCGGCCCGGACAGGGCCTCCTATGGCTACACCTTC
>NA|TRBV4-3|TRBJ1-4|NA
CASSQAVAPNEKLFF
TGCGCCAGCAGCCAAGCGGTCGCCCCTAATGAAAAACTGTTTTTT
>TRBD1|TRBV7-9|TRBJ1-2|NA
CASSLEGQRSNYGYTF
TGTGCCAGCAGCTTAGAGGGACAGCGGTCTAACTATGGCTACACCTTC
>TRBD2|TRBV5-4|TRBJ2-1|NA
CASSFPGGGGSSYNEQFF
TGTGCCAGCAGCTTTCCCGGCGGGGGGGGGAGCTCCTACAATGAGCAGTTCTTC
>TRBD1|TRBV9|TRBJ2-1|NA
CASSTGVEQFF
TGTGCCAGCAGTACAGGGGTTGAGCAGTTCTTC
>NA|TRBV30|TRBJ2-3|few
CAWSTGTSTDTQYF
TGTGCCTGGAGCACCGGGACTAGCACAGATACGCAGTATTTT
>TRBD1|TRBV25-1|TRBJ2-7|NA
CASRGRQGGFSEQYF
TGTGCCAGCAGAGGACGACAGGGTGGATTCTCCGAGCAGTACTTC
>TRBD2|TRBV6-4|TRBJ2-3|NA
CASSDSSGGTDTQYF
TGTGCCAGCAGTGACTCGAGCGGGGGCACAGATACGCAGTATTTT
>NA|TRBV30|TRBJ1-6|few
CAWSEGTYVDSPLHF
TGTGCCTGGAGTGAAGGGACATACGTGGATTCACCCCTCCACTTT
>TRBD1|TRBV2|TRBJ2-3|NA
CASSVGDRGTDTQYF
TGTGCCAGCAGTGTAGGGGACAGGGGGACAGATACGCAGTATTTT
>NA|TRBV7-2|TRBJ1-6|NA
CASSSGQSRSPLHF
TGTGCCAGCAGCTCGGGACAATCAAGGTCACCCCTCCACTTT
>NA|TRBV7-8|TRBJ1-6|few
CASSLEGTANSPLHF
TGTGCCAGCAGCTTAGAAGGGACTGCTAATTCACCCCTCCACTTT
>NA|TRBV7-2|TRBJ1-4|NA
CASSPSGGLGEKLFF
TGTGCCAGCAGCCCTAGCGGAGGGTTGGGTGAAAAACTGTTTTTT
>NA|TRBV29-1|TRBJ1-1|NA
CSVEDGSTGNTEAFF
TGCAGCGTTGAAGATGGCTCGACAGGTAACACTGAAGCTTTCTTT
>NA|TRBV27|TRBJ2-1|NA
CASAFGGSYNEQFF
TGTGCCAGCGCTTTCGGGGGCTCCTACAATGAGCAGTTCTTC
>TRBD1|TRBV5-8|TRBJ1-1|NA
CASSLPGTGAKGAFF
TGTGCCAGCAGCTTACCCGGGACAGGGGCCAAGGGAGCTTTCTTT
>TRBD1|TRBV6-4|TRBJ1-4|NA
CASSEGTGAGEKLFF
TGTGCCAGCAGTGAAGGGACAGGGGCTGGTGAAAAACTGTTTTTT
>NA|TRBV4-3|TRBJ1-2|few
CASSPNRVNYGYTF
TGCGCCAGCAGCCCCAACAGAGTTAACTATGGCTACACCTTC
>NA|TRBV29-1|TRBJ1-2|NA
CSVGQATNYGYTF
TGCAGCGTTGGACAGGCTACTAACTATGGCTACACCTTC
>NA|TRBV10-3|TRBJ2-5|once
CAISEVASQETQYF
TGTGCCATCAGTGAGGTGGCTAGTCAAGAGACCCAGTACTTC
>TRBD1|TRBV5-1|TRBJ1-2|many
CASSLSDRGRGYTF
TGCGCCAGCAGCTTGTCGGACAGGGGCCGGGGCTACACCTTC
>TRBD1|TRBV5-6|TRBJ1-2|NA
CASSLGTGSGSRGYTF
TGTGCCAGCAGCTTGGGGACAGGTAGTGGGAGTCGGGGCTACACCTTC
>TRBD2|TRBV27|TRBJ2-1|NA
CASTKRLAGGGGNEQFF
TGTGCCAGCACCAAAAGACTAGCGGGGGGCGGGGGGAATGAGCAGTTCTTC
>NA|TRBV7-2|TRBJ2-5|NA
CASSLQGWGRETQYF
TGTGCCAGCAGCCTCCAGGGATGGGGGCGAGAGACCCAGTACTTC
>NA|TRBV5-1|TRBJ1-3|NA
CASSSLGGGGNTIYF
TGCGCCAGCAGCTCGCTCGGGGGAGGAGGAAACACCATATATTTT
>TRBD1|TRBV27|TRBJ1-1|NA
CASSRTGPNTEAFF
TGTGCCAGCAGTCGGACAGGACCGAACACTGAAGCTTTCTTT
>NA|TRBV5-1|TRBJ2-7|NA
CASSLASQGPSSYEQYF
TGCGCCAGCAGCTTGGCTTCTCAGGGTCCCTCTTCCTACGAGCAGTACTTC
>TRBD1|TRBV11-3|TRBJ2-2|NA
CASSLLHWDSDGELFF
TGTGCCAGCAGCTTACTACATTGGGACAGCGACGGGGAGCTGTTTTTT
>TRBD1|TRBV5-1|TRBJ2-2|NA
CASSWAGTGGNGELFF
TGCGCCAGCAGCTGGGCCGGGACAGGGGGCAACGGGGAGCTGTTTTTT
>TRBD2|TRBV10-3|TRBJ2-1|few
CAISVAGGGNEQFF
TGTGCCATCAGTGTAGCGGGCGGAGGAAATGAGCAGTTCTTC
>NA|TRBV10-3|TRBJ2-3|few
CAISDNGGPTDTQYF
TGTGCCATCAGTGATAACGGGGGGCCGACAGATACGCAGTATTTT
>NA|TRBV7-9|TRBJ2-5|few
CASSPRDSQYF
TGTGCCAGCAGCCCGCGGGACAGCCAGTACTTC
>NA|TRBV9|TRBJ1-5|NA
CASSVSGVSNQPQHF
TGTGCCAGCAGCGTCTCAGGGGTTAGCAATCAGCCCCAGCATTTT
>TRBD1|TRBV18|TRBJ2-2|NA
CASSLQGQTNTGELFF
TGTGCCAGCTCATTACAGGGGCAGACGAACACCGGGGAGCTGTTTTTT
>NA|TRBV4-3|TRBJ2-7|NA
CASSQDRQSYEQYF
TGCGCCAGCAGCCAAGATCGACAGTCCTACGAGCAGTACTTC
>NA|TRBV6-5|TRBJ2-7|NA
CATRLGNYYEQYF
TGTGCCACCAGACTAGGAAACTACTACGAGCAGTACTTC
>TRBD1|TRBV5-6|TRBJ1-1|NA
CASSRTGMTFF
TGTGCCAGCAGCCGGACAGGGATGACTTTCTTT